The 29 T cell receptor beta chains presented below share a single source sample, sequenced in a study of monozygotic twins with inflammatory bowel disease. TCRdb re-analyzed the 5' RACE reads; it lists each CDR3 protein once, without DNA. This table holds under 150,000 distinct CDR3 sequences. The sample taken for sequencing was blood. Receptors were obtained from a human donor with ulcerative colitis or Crohn's disease, or a healthy co-twin of an affected twin (not recorded which).

The chain uses TRBV29-1 and TRBJ2-1; checking the TCRdb D call of TRBD2 is not possible without DNA. The CDR3 runs to 14 residues. Looked up from germline, CDR1 is SQVTM and CDR2 is ANQGSEA. Here the CDR3 reads CSVASGGIGNEQFF.

The chain couples TRBV20-1 to TRBJ1-2. CDR3 length equals 13 residues. CDR1 and CDR2 from the germline V gene are DFQATT and SNEGSKA (reference sequence). CDR3 protein: CSARDQSAARRTF.

The rearrangement uses TRBV10-3 and TRBJ2-5; checking the TCRdb D call of TRBD2 is not possible without DNA. The CDR3 is made up of 15 amino acids. Germline CDR1 is ENHRY and CDR2 is SYGVKD. CDR3: CAISESFGGLETQYF.

The chain joins TRBV5-5 to TRBJ2-6. Per the germline V gene, CDR1 is SGHKS and CDR2 is YYEKEE (reference sequence). This CDR3 contains 16 residues. CDR3 loop: CASSLSLSSGANVLTF.

The genes are TRBV5-1 and TRBJ1-4; the D call of TRBD1 rests on TCRdb alone, since no DNA is present to check it. The CDR3 sequence is 14 residues long. The germline V gene encodes CDR1 SGHRS and CDR2 YFSETQ. CDR3: CASSLATGTEKLFF.

This chain uses TRBV20-1 with TRBJ1-3; the D call from TCRdb, TRBD1, cannot be confirmed without DNA. Germline V gene sequence: CDR1 DFQATT, CDR2 SNEGSKA (reference sequence). This CDR3 is 15 amino acids long. The CDR3 protein is CSARGQGVSGNTIYF.

This chain uses TRBV24-1 with TRBJ2-3; TCRdb returns TRBD1, unconfirmable since there is no DNA. The CDR3 sequence is 16 residues long. Germline CDR1 KGHDR, CDR2 SFDVKD. This CDR3 is CATSDLLGGSTDTQYF.

The chain links TRBV7-9 to TRBJ1-1; TCRdb's D call of TRBD1 is untestable without DNA. From germline, CDR1 is SEHNR and CDR2 FQNEAQ (reference sequence). This CDR3 region has 14 residues. CDR3 in amino acids: CASSLPGQKPEAFF.

The V and J genes are TRBV5-1 and TRBJ1-5. Germline CDR1 SGHRS, CDR2 YFSETQ. The CDR3 is 15 amino acids. CDR3 in amino acids: CASSLGMSGNQPQHF.

V and J are TRBV19 and TRBJ1-1. This CDR3 contains 14 residues. Looked up from germline, CDR1 is LNHDA and CDR2 is SQIVND (reference sequence). This CDR3 is CASSISGRDTEAFF.

V usage is TRBV28 and J usage is TRBJ2-3; absent DNA, TCRdb's TRBD2 call cannot be checked. From germline, CDR1 is MDHEN and CDR2 SYDVKM. The CDR3 has 14 residues. This CDR3 reads CASSLSGGPDTQYF.

V is TRBV12-3 or TRBV12-4 and J is TRBJ1-2. CDR3 size: 15 residues. CDR3 sequence: CASRDSQISSIGYTF.

This sequence joins TRBV27 and TRBJ2-3. The CDR3 consists of 12 residues. Germline CDR1 and CDR2: MNHEY and SMNVEV (reference sequence). CDR3: CASSFLADTQYF.

CDR3 residues: CASSLVSDTQYF. The rearrangement uses TRBV28 and TRBJ2-3. This CDR3 has 12 residues. The germline V gene has CDR1 MDHEN and CDR2 SYDVKM.

The V and J genes are TRBV5-5 and TRBJ1-5; no DNA is available, so the TRBD1 call from TCRdb remains unchecked. There are 15 residues in the CDR3. The germline gives CDR1 SGHKS, CDR2 YYEKEE (reference sequence). CDR3: CASSLVAGQNQPQHF.

The chain uses TRBV6-5 and TRBJ1-1; the TCRdb D gene call, TRBD1, has no DNA to confirm it. Germline CDR1 is MNHEY and CDR2 is SVGAGI. The CDR3 contains 15 residues. Here the CDR3 reads CASSYQTAMNTEAFF.

This chain joins TRBV5-1 and TRBJ2-1. This CDR3 has 13 amino acids. Germline lookup yields CDR1 SGHRS and CDR2 YFSETQ. The chain's CDR3 is CASSYTSRNEQFF.

The rearrangement uses TRBV18 and TRBJ2-3; the D call from TCRdb, TRBD2, cannot be confirmed without DNA. The CDR3 length is 16 residues. Germline V CDR1 and CDR2: KGHSH, LQKENI. The CDR3 spells CASSPGESGRTDTQYF.

V and J are TRBV7-9 and TRBJ2-4. Germline-derived CDR1 and CDR2 are SEHNR and FQNEAQ (reference sequence). The length of the CDR3 is 11 residues. The CDR3 is CASSDLRIQYF.

CDR3 protein: CASRRLAGGQETQYF. The chain couples TRBV2 to TRBJ2-5; checking the TCRdb D call of TRBD2 is not possible without DNA. The CDR3 has 15 residues. Germline V gives CDR1 SNHLY, CDR2 FYNNEI.

This sequence joins TRBV12-3 or TRBV12-4 and TRBJ2-7. The CDR3 covers 13 residues. This chain's CDR3 is CASSLGYGDEQYF.

This chain's CDR3 is CASSSFILAGGRYEQYF. The rearrangement joins TRBV5-6 to TRBJ2-7; there is no DNA to check the TCRdb D call of TRBD2. The germline V gene encodes CDR1 SGHDT and CDR2 YYEEEE. The CDR3 has 17 amino acids.

The J gene is TRBJ2-2, the V gene TRBV3-1. This CDR3 has 14 residues. CDR1 is LGHDT, CDR2 YNNKEL, per germline (reference sequence). CDR3 sequence reads: CASSQLFSHKELFF.

The chain is built from TRBV3-1 and TRBJ2-3; checking the TCRdb D call of TRBD2 is not possible without DNA. CDR3 length: 15 amino acids. The germline gives CDR1 LGHDT, CDR2 YNNKEL (reference sequence). CDR3 region: CASSLGLAGVATQYF.

The chain combines TRBV4-3 with TRBJ2-5; TCRdb calls TRBD1, which cannot be checked without DNA. Germline V lookup: CDR1 LGHNA, CDR2 YSLEER. The CDR3 is 14 amino acids. CDR3 region: CASSQVRGVETQYF.

J is TRBJ1-5 and V is TRBV7-2; the D call of TRBD1 rests on TCRdb alone, since no DNA is present to check it. Germline V gives CDR1 SGHTA, CDR2 FQGNSA. This CDR3 spans 15 amino acids. CDR3 sequence: CASSFQGSTNQPQHF.

The rearrangement joins TRBV20-1 to TRBJ1-5; TCRdb picks TRBD1, but there is no DNA to check that call. The CDR3 extends over 14 amino acids. Germline loops: CDR1 DFQATT, CDR2 SNEGSKA (reference sequence). The CDR3 is CSASGTGKNQPQHF.

The rearrangement joins TRBV7-2 to TRBJ2-1; TCRdb outputs TRBD2, but without DNA this stays unchecked. The CDR3 contains 16 residues. Germline assignment: CDR1 SGHTA and CDR2 FQGNSA. CDR3 region: CASSLLGGGLYNEQFF.

The V call is TRBV27, the J call TRBJ2-7; absent DNA, TCRdb's TRBD1 call cannot be checked. The V gene's germline CDR1 is MNHEY and CDR2 SMNVEV (reference sequence). This CDR3 has 17 amino acids. The CDR3 here is CASSLLSHGDRGDEQYF.